This note documents a single TCR beta chain sequence. Its antigen is not known. The data stem from a study of shared clonotypes between healthy human individuals. Across the study: Per donor, CD8 memory used one plate, CD8 naive used two, CD4 memory used three and CD4 naive used three. Study-wide results and limits: The represented genetic and exposure-history diversity was limited by the small number of donors. Non-shared clonotypes had lower generation probabilities than clonotypes shared by all four sorted-subset donors.

This table comes from immunoSEQ multiplex PCR, and its TCRdb copy is limited to in-frame clones, with some not included. The sample consists of millions of clones, roughly 95% of them appearing once. The V gene end was trimmed by 3 bases and the J gene end by 6 bases; junction bases not matched to a gene: 10. CDR3 length: 16 amino acids. The germline CDR1 and CDR2 sequences are LGHNA and YNFKEQ. The source of this sequence is a man aged 18 to 29 in good health. Sequencing was done on a sample of naive CD4+ T cells sorted from blood. Subset reported: CD45RA+ positively selected. This rearrangement joins TRBV4-2 to TRBJ2-3, with 9 nucleotides matching TRBD2. This CDR3 reads CASSHLSGGPGDTQYF. DNA for the CDR3: TGTGCCAGCAGCCACCTTAGCGGGGGCCCGGGGGATACGCAGTATTTT.